This TCR beta chain is from a study of shared clonotypes between healthy human individuals. Overall study results and limits: Estimated richness values were generally larger in naive subsets than in memory subsets. Lower generation probabilities were found for non-shared clonotypes than for those shared by all four donors.

The CDR3 has 15 residues. Replicate PCRs from sorted subsets contained approximately 200 ng DNA, which is 30,000 to 35,000 T cell genomes. Clones were sequenced by immunoSEQ multiplex PCR, and TCRdb holds only the in-frame ones, with some missing. The repertoire has about 600,000 clones, 97% of them found once; the top ten carry less than 0.065%. In regard to this clone: Its target is not known.

The sequencing input was naive CD4+ T cells sorted from blood. The subset denotes: CD45RA+ positively selected. The sequence was collected from a woman aged 30 to 39 in good health. The chain combines TRBV21-1 with TRBJ1-3. TRBV21-1 is a documented pseudogene. The CDR3 reads CASPSATYSGNTIYF. CDR3 sequence (DNA): TGTGCCAGCCCGTCGGCAACTTACTCTGGAAACACCATATATTTT.